This T cell receptor beta chain was sequenced during a study of blood T cell repertoires in COVID-19. Study-wide background: Sites across the United States, Italy and Spain contributed samples from acute and convalescent COVID-19. PBMCs, B-cell-depleted T cells, or T cells were the source of the cDNA or gDNA that made up the material.

Germline CDR1 is MNHEY and CDR2 is SVGEGT. The CDR3 consists of 14 residues. Unmatched junction bases numbered 4, after V lost 2 bases and J lost 7 bases. Patients at the Seattle site were enrolled during active infection and followed longitudinally. Original data processing: Nucleated cell number was recorded as an estimate derived from reference gene primer amplification. Method: immunoSEQ multiplex PCR; TCRdb's copy keeps in-frame clones and lacks some. That table furnishes V, J and clone size, whereas the DNA furnished D and trimming. The sample contains roughly 200,000 clones, more than 70% of which appear only once.

The source is a man aged 50-59 years with COVID-19, enrolled during active disease. V is TRBV6-2 or TRBV6-3 and J is TRBJ2-2, with TRBD2 matching 7 bases. Sequenced input: peripheral blood. As DNA, the CDR3 is TGTGCCAGCAGTTACCAGCGGGGTCACGGGGAGCTGTTTTTT. This gives the protein CASSYQRGHGELFF.